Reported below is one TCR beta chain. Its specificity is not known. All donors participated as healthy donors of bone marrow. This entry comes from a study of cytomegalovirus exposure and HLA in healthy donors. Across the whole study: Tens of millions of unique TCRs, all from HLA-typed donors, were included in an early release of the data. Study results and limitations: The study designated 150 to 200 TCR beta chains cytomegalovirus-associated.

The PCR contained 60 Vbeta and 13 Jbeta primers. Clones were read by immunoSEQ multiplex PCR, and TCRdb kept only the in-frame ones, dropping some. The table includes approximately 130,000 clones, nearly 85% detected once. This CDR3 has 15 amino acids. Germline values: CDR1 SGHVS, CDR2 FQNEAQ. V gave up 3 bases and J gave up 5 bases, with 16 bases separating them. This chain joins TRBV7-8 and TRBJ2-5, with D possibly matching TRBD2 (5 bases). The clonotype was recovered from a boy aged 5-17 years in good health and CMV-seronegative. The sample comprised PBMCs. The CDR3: CASSFGDSNLETQYF. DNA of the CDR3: TGTGCCAGCAGCTTCGGGGATTCGAATTTGGAGACCCAGTACTTC.